The 18 T cell receptor beta chains reported below all come from one sample, sequenced in a study of T cell repertoires in cytomegalovirus infection (dated by TCRdb to the late 2010s). Sequencing instrument: Illumina HiSeq 1500. Using fastp at Q25 and MiXCR, TCRdb reprocessed the public reads and kept productive beta chains. Duplicate CDR3 protein sequences are folded into a single record with the most common DNA and genes. For this sample there are roughly 320,000 distinct CDR3 sequences; roughly a tenth appear just once. The ten most abundant clones make up approximately 2.4% of the sample. Sequences were obtained from PBMCs. These receptors were obtained from a human donor in good health (CMV status not recorded). Some clones in this sample may be carry-over from other donors' samples.

This clonotype has a count of ten or more. The gene calls are TRBV28 and TRBJ1-2, with D hard to call. The length of the CDR3 is 15 residues. The V end was cut by 6 bases, the J end by 5 bases, with 19 bases between. CDR1 is MDHEN, CDR2 SYDVKM, per germline. The CDR3 DNA sequence: TGTGCCAGCAGGCGATCCAGGCCAGTCCATTATGGCTACACCTTC. Protein product: CASRRSRPVHYGYTF.

This clonotype was observed at least ten times. The gene calls are TRBV20-1 and TRBJ2-3; possibly TRBD2 for D (6 bases). The V and J ends lost 2 bases and 4 bases respectively, with 16 bases between them. The CDR3 loop spans 15 amino acids. Germline V gene data show CDR1 as DFQATT and CDR2 as SNEGSKA (reference sequence). Written as DNA, the CDR3 is TGCAGTGCTAGAATCGGGACTCGCGGCTCAGATACGCAGTATTTT. Its protein is CSARIGTRGSDTQYF.

This clonotype was counted many times. This chain links TRBV20-1 with TRBJ1-6; 7 nucleotides match TRBD1. J gave up 3 bases and V 0 bases, and 8 bases lay outside the gene matches. CDR1 and CDR2 (germline): DFQATT, SNEGSKA (reference sequence). CDR3 length equals 17 residues. CDR3 nucleotide sequence: TGCAGTGCTAGAGATTGGGGCAGGGGGGACTATAATTCACCCCTCCACTTT. This translates into CSARDWGRGDYNSPLHF.

This clonotype was seen ten or more times. V gene TRBV19 combines with J gene TRBJ1-1, with D possibly being TRBD1 (6 bases). The CDR3 is 14 amino acids. The V and J ends lost 4 bases and 6 bases respectively, with 15 bases between them. CDR1 is LNHDA, CDR2 SQIVND, per germline (reference sequence). CDR3 sequence reads: CASSTGQLGAEAFF. The CDR3, as DNA: TGTGCCAGTAGTACTGGACAGCTTGGCGCTGAAGCTTTCTTT. The full variable domain, with the rest looked up from reference TRBV19 and TRBJ1-1, is DGGITQSPKYLFRKEGQNVTLSCEQNLNHDAMYWYRQDPGQGLRLIYYSQIVNDFQKGDIAEGYSVSREKKESFPLTVTSAQKNPTAFYLCASSTGQLGAEAFFGQGTRLTVV.

This clonotype occurred many times. The chain has TRBV25-1 and TRBJ2-7; the D gene is possibly TRBD1 (6 bases). The CDR3 spans 14 residues. The germline V and J ends were trimmed by 3 bases and 4 bases, with 13 bases remaining between them. Germline CDR1 is MGHDK and CDR2 is SYGVNS. CDR3 loop: CASSDRDTQYEQYF. CDR3 DNA: TGTGCCAGCAGTGACCGGGACACCCAATACGAGCAGTACTTC.

Turning to this clonotype: Its ends do not fully match the called genes, so a read error is possible. The chain uses TRBV6-5 and TRBJ1-1; D not certain. CDR3 size: 11 residues. Germline V gives CDR1 MNHEY, CDR2 SVGAGI. The chain's CDR3 is CASRSFTESFF. Written as DNA, the CDR3 is TGTGCCAGCAGGTCGTTCACTGAATCTTTCTTT.

This clonotype has a count of ten or more. The J gene is TRBJ2-2, the V gene TRBV6-5; perhaps TRBD2 as D (5 bases). V dropped 4 bases and J dropped 0 bases, with 18 bases sitting between them. The CDR3 spans 18 residues. Germline CDR1 and CDR2: MNHEY and SVGAGI. The CDR3 DNA sequence: TGTGCCAGCAGTTTTTCCACTAGACTTCTTGCGAACACCGGGGAGCTGTTTTTT. Encoded protein: CASSFSTRLLANTGELFF.

The CDR3 protein is CASSYDQGRGEQYV. The CDR3 DNA sequence: TGTGCCAGCAGTTACGACCAGGGACGTGGGGAGCAGTACGTC. J is TRBJ2-7 and V is TRBV6-1; possibly TRBD1 or TRBD2 for D (5 bases each). V lost 5 bases and J lost 7, with 18 bases in between. This CDR3 spans 14 amino acids. Per the germline V gene, CDR1 is MNHNS and CDR2 is SASEGT.

This clonotype was counted ten times or more. V gene TRBV7-6 combines with J gene TRBJ2-7; 8 bases fit TRBD2. From germline, CDR1 is SGHVS and CDR2 FNYEAQ. J lost 7 bases, V lost 5 bases, and 13 bases had no gene match. This CDR3 comprises 15 residues. The CDR3 DNA is TGTGCCAGCAGCCCCCCGGCAGGACTAGCTAGAGAGCAGTACTTC. It is translated as CASSPPAGLAREQYF.

The chain combines TRBV19 with TRBJ2-7, with no clear D. The CDR3 spans 14 residues. The germline gives CDR1 LNHDA, CDR2 SQIVND (reference sequence). V dropped 4 bases and J dropped 0 bases, with 10 bases sitting between them. The CDR3 loop is CASSSPQDSYEQYF. The CDR3 DNA is TGTGCCAGTAGTAGCCCTCAAGACTCCTACGAGCAGTACTTC.

This clonotype has at least ten counts. In nucleotides, the CDR3 is TGTGCCAGCAGTAGGGACAGGGCGTCCTACGAGCAGTACTTC. This sequence encodes CASSRDRASYEQYF. The chain combines TRBV6-6 with TRBJ2-7; 9 nucleotides match TRBD1. CDR3 size: 14 residues. Germline CDR1 MNHNY, CDR2 SVGAGI (reference sequence). Unmatched junction bases numbered 3, after V lost 5 bases and J lost 1 base.

This clonotype was observed at least ten times. CDR3 coding DNA: TGTGCCAGCAGCGAGGGACGGCATAGCAATCAGCCCCAGCATTTT. It yields the protein CASSEGRHSNQPQHF. The chain recombines TRBV6-1 with TRBJ1-5, with D perhaps TRBD1 (5 bases). V shed 6 bases and J shed 0 bases, with 12 bases lying between them. CDR1 is MNHNS and CDR2 is SASEGT in the germline V gene. The CDR3 is 15 residues long.

The gene calls are TRBV9 and TRBJ1-1, with D perhaps TRBD1 (5 bases). CDR3 length: 14 residues. Trimming shortened V by 6 bases and J by 4 bases, and 16 bases separated the two germline ends. CDR1 is SGDLS, CDR2 YYNGEE, per germline. Here the CDR3 reads CASTRQIRVTEAFF. The CDR3 nucleotides read TGTGCCAGCACGCGACAGATCCGGGTCACTGAAGCTTTCTTT. Complete variable domain (other parts from reference TRBV9 and TRBJ1-1): DSGVTQTPKHLITATGQRVTLRCSPRSGDLSVYWYQQSLDQGLQFLIQYYNGEERAKGNILERFSAQQFPDLHSELNLSSLELGDSALYFCASTRQIRVTEAFFGQGTRLTVV.

This clonotype was detected ten times or more. The chain joins TRBV7-2 to TRBJ1-4; no firm D call. The V end was cut by 4 bases, the J end by 2 bases, with 14 bases between. The CDR3 contains 16 residues. Germline loops: CDR1 SGHTA, CDR2 FQGNSA. CDR3 coding DNA: TGTGCCAGCAGCTCCACCGGACGGATTACTAATGAAAAACTGTTTTTT. Its protein is CASSSTGRITNEKLFF.

This clonotype was detected ten times or more. CDR3 in amino acids: CASSPSVGGRRDYGYTF. CDR3 sequence (DNA): TGTGCCAGCAGTCCCTCAGTCGGGGGGCGCCGAGACTATGGCTACACCTTC. The V call is TRBV28, the J call TRBJ1-2; a weak D match, TRBD1 (6 bases). Germline V CDR1 and CDR2: MDHEN, SYDVKM. V gave up 5 bases and J gave up 3 bases, with 22 bases separating them. The CDR3 consists of 17 residues.

V usage is TRBV15 and J usage is TRBJ2-7, with D possibly called TRBD1 or TRBD2 (6 bases each). V lost 0 bases to trimming and J lost 2 bases, with 8 bases between them. This CDR3 region has 14 residues. From germline, CDR1 is LNHNV and CDR2 YYDKDF (reference sequence). Here the CDR3 reads CATSREGGPYEQYV. CDR3 DNA sequence: TGTGCCACCAGCAGAGAGGGGGGCCCCTACGAGCAGTACGTC.

This clonotype showed up many times. This rearrangement joins TRBV10-1 to TRBJ2-6; D is undetermined. V lost 4 bases to trimming and J lost 0 bases, with 13 bases between them. Germline CDR1 and CDR2: WNHNN and SYGVQD (reference sequence). CDR3 length equals 17 residues. The CDR3 spells CASSGPMTISGANVLTF. CDR3 coding DNA: TGCGCCAGCAGTGGCCCTATGACGATCTCTGGGGCCAACGTCCTGACTTTC.

This clonotype was seen at least ten times. The chain links TRBV29-1 to TRBJ1-2, with 10 bases lining up with TRBD1. With V trimmed by 4 bases and J by 4 bases, 9 bases remained unmatched. The length of the CDR3 is 15 residues. The germline V gene has CDR1 SQVTM and CDR2 ANQGSEA. The CDR3 DNA follows: TGCAGCGTTGGGGAAGGGGACAGGGGTCCCTATGGCTACACCTTC. It encodes CSVGEGDRGPYGYTF. Using reference TRBV29-1 and TRBJ1-2 for the parts outside the CDR3, the full variable domain is SAVISQKPSRDICQRGTSLTIQCQVDSQVTMMFWYRQQPGQSLTLIATANQGSEATYESGFVIDKFPISRPNLTFSTLTVSNMSPEDSSIYLCSVGEGDRGPYGYTFGSGTRLTVV.